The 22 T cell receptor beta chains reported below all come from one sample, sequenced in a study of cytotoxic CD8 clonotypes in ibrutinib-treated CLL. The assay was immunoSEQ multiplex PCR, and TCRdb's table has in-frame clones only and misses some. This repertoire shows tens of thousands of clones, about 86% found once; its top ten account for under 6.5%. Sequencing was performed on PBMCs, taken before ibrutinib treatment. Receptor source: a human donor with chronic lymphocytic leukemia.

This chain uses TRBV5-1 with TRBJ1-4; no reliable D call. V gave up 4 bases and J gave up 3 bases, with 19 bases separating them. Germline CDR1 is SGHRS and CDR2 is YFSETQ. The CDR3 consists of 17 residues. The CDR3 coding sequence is TGCGCCAGCAGCACGCTCAGTCCCTCCGCCGCTAATGAAAAACTGTTTTTT. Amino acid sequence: CASSTLSPSAANEKLFF.

Written as DNA, the CDR3 is TGCAGCGGCATGAACGGACCCGAAGCTTTCTTT. Translating it yields CSGMNGPEAFF. V and J are TRBV29-1 and TRBJ1-1; D gene uncertain. This CDR3 comprises 11 residues. Trimming took 7 bases from V and 8 from J, leaving 14 bases between them. Germline CDR1 reads SQVTM; CDR2 reads ANQGSEA.

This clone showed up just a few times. Here the CDR3 DNA reads TGTGCCAGCAGGCCTGGACAGACGAACACTGAAGCTTTCTTT. The encoded protein is CASRPGQTNTEAFF. The chain couples TRBV28 to TRBJ1-1; TRBD1 might be the D (6 bases). This CDR3 has 14 amino acids. Deletions cut 6 bases from V and 1 base from J, with 12 bases between. The germline V gene has CDR1 MDHEN and CDR2 SYDVKM.

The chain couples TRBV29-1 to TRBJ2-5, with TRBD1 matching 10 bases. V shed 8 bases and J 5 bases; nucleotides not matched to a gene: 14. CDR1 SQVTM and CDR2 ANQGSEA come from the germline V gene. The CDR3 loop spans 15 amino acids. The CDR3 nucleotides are TGCAGCCTCCGCCTCGACAGGGGGCTGAGGGAGACCCAGTACTTC. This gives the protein CSLRLDRGLRETQYF.

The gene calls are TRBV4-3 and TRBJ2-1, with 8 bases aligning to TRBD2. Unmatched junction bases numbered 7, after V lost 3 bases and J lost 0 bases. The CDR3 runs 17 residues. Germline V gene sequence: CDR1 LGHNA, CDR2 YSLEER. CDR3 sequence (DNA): TGCGCCAGCAGCCATCCGACTAGCGTATACTCCTACAATGAGCAGTTCTTC. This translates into CASSHPTSVYSYNEQFF.

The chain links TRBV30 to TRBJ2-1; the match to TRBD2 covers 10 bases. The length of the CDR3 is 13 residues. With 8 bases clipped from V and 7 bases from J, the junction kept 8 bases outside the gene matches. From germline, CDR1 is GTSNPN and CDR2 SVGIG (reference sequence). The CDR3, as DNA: TGTGCCGGACGACTAGCGGGTCGTAATGAGCAGTTCTTC. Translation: CAGRLAGRNEQFF.

The CDR3 sequence: CSSGWDTYNEQFF. The DNA of the CDR3 is TGCAGCTCCGGTTGGGACACTTACAATGAGCAGTTCTTC. The chain has TRBV29-1 and TRBJ2-1; possible D gene TRBD1, 6 bases. Germline-derived CDR1 and CDR2 are SQVTM and ANQGSEA. The CDR3 consists of 13 residues. With 8 bases removed from V and 4 bases from J, the gap between germline ends came to 15 bases.

CDR3 DNA sequence: TGCACCAGCAGCCAAGTACCAGGCCGAAGGAATTATGCCTACGAGCAGTACTTC. It yields the protein CTSSQVPGRRNYAYEQYF. This chain joins TRBV1 and TRBJ2-7; the D call of TRBD1 is as the table states it, not checked on the DNA. TRBV1 is a pseudogene. This CDR3 spans 18 amino acids.

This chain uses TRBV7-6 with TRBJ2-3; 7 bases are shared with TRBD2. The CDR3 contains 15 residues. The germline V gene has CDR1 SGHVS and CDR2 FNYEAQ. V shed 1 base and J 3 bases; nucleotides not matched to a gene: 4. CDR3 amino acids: CASSLGGSGTDTQYF. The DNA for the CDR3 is TGTGCCAGCAGCTTAGGCGGGAGTGGGACAGATACGCAGTATTTT.

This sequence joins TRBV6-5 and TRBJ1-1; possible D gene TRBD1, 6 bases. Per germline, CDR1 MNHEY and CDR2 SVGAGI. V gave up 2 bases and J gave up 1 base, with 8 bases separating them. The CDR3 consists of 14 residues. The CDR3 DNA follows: TGTGCCAGCAGTTACCTGGACAGGAACACTGAAGCTTTCTTT. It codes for CASSYLDRNTEAFF.

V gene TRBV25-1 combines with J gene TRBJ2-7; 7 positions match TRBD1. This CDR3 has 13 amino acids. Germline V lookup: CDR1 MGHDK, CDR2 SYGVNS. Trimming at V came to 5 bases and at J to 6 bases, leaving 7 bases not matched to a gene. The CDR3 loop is CASSLSGGGEQYF. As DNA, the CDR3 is TGTGCCAGCAGTCTCTCAGGGGGTGGCGAGCAGTACTTC.

In DNA, the CDR3 is TGTGCCAGCAGCCCCACAACGGGAGGGGCCATTCGCTCCTACGAGCAGTACTTC. It yields the protein CASSPTTGGAIRSYEQYF. The rearrangement uses TRBV7-9 and TRBJ2-7, with 8 bases identical to TRBD2. The germline V gene has CDR1 SEHNR and CDR2 FQNEAQ (reference sequence). This CDR3 is built from 18 residues. The V and J ends lost 5 bases and 0 bases, in that order; junction bases with no gene match: 15.

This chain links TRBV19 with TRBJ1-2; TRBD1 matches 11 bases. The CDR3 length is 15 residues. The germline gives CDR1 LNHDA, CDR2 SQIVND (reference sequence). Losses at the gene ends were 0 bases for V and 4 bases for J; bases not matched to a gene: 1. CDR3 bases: TGTGCCAGTAGTATAGACGGGACAGGGGGCTATGGCTACACCTTC. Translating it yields CASSIDGTGGYGYTF.

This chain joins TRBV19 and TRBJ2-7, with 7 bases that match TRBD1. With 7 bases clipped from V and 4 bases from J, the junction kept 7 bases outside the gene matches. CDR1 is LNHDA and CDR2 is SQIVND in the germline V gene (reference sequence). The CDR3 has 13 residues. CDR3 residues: CASKGQGVYEQYF. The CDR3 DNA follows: TGTGCCAGTAAAGGGCAGGGGGTGTACGAGCAGTACTTC. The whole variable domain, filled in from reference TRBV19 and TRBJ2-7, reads DGGITQSPKYLFRKEGQNVTLSCEQNLNHDAMYWYRQDPGQGLRLIYYSQIVNDFQKGDIAEGYSVSREKKESFPLTVTSAQKNPTAFYLCASKGQGVYEQYFGPGTRLTVT.

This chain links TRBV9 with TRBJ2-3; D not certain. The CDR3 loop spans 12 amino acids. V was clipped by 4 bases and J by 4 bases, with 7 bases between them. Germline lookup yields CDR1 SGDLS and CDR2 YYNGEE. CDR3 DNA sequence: TGTGCCAGCAGCTTTTCACCAGATACGCAGTATTTT. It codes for CASSFSPDTQYF.

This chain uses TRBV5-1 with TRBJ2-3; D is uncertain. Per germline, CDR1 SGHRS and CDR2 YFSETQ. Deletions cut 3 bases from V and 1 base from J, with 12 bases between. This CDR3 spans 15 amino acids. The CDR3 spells CASSSRHLRTDTQYF. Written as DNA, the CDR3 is TGCGCCAGCAGCTCCCGACACCTACGCACAGATACGCAGTATTTT. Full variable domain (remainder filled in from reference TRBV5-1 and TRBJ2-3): KAGVTQTPRYLIKTRGQQVTLSCSPISGHRSVSWYQQTPGQGLQFLFEYFSETQRNKGNFPGRFSGRQFSNSRSEMNVSTLELGDSALYLCASSSRHLRTDTQYFGPGTRLTVL.

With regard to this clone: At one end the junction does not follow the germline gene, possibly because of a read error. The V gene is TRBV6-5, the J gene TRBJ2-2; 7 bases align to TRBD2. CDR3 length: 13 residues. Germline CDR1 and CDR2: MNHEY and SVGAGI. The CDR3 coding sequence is TGTGCCAGTGGGACTACGAAGACCGGGGAGCTGTTTTTT. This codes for CASGTTKTGELFF.

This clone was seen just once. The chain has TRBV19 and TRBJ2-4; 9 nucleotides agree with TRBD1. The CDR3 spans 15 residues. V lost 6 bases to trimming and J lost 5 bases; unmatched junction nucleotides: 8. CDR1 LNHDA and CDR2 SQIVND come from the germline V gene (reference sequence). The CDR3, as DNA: TGTGCCAGTAGCATTATAGGACAGGGGCAAAACATTCAGTACTTC. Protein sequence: CASSIIGQGQNIQYF.

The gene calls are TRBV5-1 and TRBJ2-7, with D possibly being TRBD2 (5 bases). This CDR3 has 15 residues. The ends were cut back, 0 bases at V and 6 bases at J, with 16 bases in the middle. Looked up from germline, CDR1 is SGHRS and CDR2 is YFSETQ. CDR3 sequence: CASSLGVGVAGEQYF. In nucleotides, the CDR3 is TGCGCCAGCAGCTTGGGGGTGGGAGTAGCTGGCGAGCAGTACTTC. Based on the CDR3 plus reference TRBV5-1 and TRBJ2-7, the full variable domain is KAGVTQTPRYLIKTRGQQVTLSCSPISGHRSVSWYQQTPGQGLQFLFEYFSETQRNKGNFPGRFSGRQFSNSRSEMNVSTLELGDSALYLCASSLGVGVAGEQYFGPGTRLTVT.

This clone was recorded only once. This CDR3 reads CASSQERRDIQYF. The CDR3 nucleotides read TGCGCCAGCAGCCAGGAACGGCGAGACATTCAGTACTTC. V is TRBV4-3 and J is TRBJ2-4; D is unresolved. The V and J ends lost 3 bases and 8 bases respectively, with 11 bases between them. This CDR3 is built from 13 residues. CDR1 is LGHNA and CDR2 is YSLEER in the germline V gene.

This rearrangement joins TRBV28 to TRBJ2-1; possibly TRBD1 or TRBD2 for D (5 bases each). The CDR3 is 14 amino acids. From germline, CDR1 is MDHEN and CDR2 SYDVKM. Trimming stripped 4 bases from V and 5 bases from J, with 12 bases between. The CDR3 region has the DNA TGTGCCAGCAGTTCCTACCGGGACCACAATGAGCAGTTCTTC. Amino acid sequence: CASSSYRDHNEQFF. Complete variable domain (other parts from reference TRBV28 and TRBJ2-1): DVKVTQSSRYLVKRTGEKVFLECVQDMDHENMFWYRQDPGLGLRLIYFSYDVKMKEKGDIPEGYSVSREKKERFSLILESASTNQTSMYLCASSSYRDHNEQFFGPGTRLTVL.

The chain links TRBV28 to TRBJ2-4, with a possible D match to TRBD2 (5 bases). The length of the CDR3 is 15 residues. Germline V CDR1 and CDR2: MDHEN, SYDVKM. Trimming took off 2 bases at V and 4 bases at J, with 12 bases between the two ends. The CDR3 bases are TGTGCCAGCAGTTTAGGGCAGCGGAATAAAAACATTCAGTACTTC. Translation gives CASSLGQRNKNIQYF.